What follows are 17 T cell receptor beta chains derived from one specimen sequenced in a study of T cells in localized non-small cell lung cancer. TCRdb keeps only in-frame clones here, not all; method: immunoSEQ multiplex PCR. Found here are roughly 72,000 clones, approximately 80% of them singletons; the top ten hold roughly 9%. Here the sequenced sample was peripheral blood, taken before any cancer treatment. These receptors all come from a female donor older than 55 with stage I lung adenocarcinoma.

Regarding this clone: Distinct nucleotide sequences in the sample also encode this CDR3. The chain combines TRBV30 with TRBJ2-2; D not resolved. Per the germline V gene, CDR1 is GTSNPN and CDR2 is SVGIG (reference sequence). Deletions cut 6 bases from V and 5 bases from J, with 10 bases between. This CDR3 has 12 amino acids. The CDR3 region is CACQRRTGELFF. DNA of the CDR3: TGTGCCTGCCAGAGACGTACCGGGGAGCTGTTTTTT. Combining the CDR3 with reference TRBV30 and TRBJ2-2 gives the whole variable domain SQTIHQWPATLVQPVGSPLSLECTVEGTSNPNLYWYRQAAGRGLQLLFYSVGIGQISSEVPQNLSASRPQDRQFILSSKKLLLSDSGFYLCACQRRTGELFFGEGSRLTVL.

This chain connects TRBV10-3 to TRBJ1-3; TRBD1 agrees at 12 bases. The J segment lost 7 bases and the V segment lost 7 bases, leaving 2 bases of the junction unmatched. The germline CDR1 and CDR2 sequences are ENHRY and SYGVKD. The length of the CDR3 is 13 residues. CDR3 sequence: CAIKGQGANTIYF. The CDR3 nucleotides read TGTGCCATCAAGGGACAGGGGGCTAACACCATATATTTT.

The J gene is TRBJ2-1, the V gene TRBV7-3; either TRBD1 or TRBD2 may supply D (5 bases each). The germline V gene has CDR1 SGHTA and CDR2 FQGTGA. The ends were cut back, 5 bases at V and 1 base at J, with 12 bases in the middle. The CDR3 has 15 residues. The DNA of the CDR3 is TGTGCCAGCAGCCCTGCATGGGGGTCCTACAATGAGCAGTTCTTC. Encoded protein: CASSPAWGSYNEQFF.

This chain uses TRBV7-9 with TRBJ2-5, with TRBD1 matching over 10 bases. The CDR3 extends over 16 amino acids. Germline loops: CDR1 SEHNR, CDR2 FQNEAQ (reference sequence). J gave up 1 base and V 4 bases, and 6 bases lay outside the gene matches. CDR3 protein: CASSSGTGVVQETQYF. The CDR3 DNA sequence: TGTGCCAGCAGCTCCGGGACAGGGGTCGTCCAAGAGACCCAGTACTTC.

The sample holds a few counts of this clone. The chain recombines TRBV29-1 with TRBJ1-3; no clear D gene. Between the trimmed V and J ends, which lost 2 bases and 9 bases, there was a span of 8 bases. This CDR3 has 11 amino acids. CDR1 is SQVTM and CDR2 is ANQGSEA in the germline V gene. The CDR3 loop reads CSVEWGGTIYF. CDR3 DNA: TGCAGCGTTGAATGGGGAGGCACCATATATTTT.

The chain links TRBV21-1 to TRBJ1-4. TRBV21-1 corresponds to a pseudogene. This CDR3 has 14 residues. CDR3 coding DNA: TGTGCCAGCAGCCTAGGGGGAGGCGATGAAAAACTGTTTTTT. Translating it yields CASSLGGGDEKLFF.

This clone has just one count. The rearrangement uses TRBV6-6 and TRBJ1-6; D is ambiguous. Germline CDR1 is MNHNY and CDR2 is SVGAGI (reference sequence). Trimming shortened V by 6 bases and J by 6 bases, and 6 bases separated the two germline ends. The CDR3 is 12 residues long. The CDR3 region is CASRWTNSPLHF. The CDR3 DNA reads TGTGCCAGCAGATGGACTAATTCACCCCTCCACTTT.

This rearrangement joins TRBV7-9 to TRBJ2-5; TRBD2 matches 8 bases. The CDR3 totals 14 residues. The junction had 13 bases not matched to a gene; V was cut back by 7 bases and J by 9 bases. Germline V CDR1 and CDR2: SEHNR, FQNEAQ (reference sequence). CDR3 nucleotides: TGTGCCAGCACCCTCGGGGGGGGTGCTGGGGCCCAGTACTTC. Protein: CASTLGGGAGAQYF. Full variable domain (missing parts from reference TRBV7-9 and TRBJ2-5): DTGVSQNPRHKITKRGQNVTFRCDPISEHNRLYWYRQTLGQGPEFLTYFQNEAQLEKSRLLSDRFSAERPKGSFSTLEIQRTEQGDSAMYLCASTLGGGAGAQYFGPGTRLLVL.

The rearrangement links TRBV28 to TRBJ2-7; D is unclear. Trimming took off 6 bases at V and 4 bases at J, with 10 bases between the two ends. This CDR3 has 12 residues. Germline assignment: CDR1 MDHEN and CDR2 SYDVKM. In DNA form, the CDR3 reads TGTGCCAGCAGGACCAGTTCGTACGAGCAGTACTTC. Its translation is CASRTSSYEQYF.

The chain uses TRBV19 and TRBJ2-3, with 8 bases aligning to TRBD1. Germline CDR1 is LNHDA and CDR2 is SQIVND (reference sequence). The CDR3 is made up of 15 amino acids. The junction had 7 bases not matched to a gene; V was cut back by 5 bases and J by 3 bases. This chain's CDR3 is CASSPGQARTDTQYF. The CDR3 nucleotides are TGTGCCAGTAGTCCGGGACAGGCGAGGACAGATACGCAGTATTTT.

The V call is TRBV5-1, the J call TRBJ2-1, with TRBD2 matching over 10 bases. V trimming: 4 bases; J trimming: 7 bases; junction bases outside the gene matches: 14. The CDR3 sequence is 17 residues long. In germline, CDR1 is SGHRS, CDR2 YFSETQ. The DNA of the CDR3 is TGCGCCAGCAGCCCCTTGGGCTTAGCGGGAGGTGGGAATGAGCAGTTCTTC. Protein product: CASSPLGLAGGGNEQFF.

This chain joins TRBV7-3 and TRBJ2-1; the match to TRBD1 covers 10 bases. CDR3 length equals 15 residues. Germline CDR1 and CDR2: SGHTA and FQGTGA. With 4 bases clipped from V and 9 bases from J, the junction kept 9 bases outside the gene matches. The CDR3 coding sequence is TGTGCCAGCAGCTACGGGACAGGGGCTATTGGTGAGCAGTTCTTC. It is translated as CASSYGTGAIGEQFF.

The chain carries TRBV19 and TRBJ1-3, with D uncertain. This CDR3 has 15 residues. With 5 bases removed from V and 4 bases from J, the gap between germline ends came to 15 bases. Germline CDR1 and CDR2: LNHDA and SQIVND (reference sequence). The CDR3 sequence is CASSPNPGGGNTIYF. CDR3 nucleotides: TGTGCCAGTAGTCCAAACCCGGGAGGAGGAAACACCATATATTTT.

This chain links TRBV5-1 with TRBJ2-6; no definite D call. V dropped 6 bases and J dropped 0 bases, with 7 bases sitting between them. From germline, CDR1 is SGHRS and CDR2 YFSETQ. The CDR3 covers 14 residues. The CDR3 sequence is CASKVDSGANVLTF. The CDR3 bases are TGCGCCAGCAAGGTGGACTCTGGGGCCAACGTCCTGACTTTC.

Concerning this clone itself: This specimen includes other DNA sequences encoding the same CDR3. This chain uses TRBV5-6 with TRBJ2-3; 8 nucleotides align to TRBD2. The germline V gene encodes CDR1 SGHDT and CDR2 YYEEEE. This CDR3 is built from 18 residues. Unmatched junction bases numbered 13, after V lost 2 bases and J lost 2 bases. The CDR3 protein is CASSFTSGFLLDTDTQYF. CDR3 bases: TGTGCCAGCAGCTTTACTAGCGGATTCCTGCTAGACACAGATACGCAGTATTTT.

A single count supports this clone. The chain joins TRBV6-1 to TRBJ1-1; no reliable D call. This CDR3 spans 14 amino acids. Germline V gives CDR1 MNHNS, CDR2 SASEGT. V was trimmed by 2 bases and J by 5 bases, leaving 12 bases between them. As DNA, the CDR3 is TGTGCCAGCAGTGAACGGCCCCCGAGGACTGAAGCTTTCTTT. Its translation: CASSERPPRTEAFF.

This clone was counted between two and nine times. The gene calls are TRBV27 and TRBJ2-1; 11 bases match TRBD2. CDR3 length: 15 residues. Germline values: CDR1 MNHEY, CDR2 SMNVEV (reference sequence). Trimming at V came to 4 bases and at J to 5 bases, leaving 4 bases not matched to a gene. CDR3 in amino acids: CASSSRTSGHNEQFF. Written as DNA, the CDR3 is TGTGCCAGCAGTTCCCGGACTAGCGGGCACAATGAGCAGTTCTTC.